This T cell receptor beta chain was found in a study of monozygotic twins with cystic fibrosis. Study-wide background: Libraries were built from three micrograms of fragmented DNA using around 14 PCR cycles. General study findings and limits: No link emerged between shared CDR3 counts and age, concordance or severity. Low clonality (median roughly 0.0087) suggested a mostly naive repertoire.

Worth noting for this clone: Its target is not known.

The CDR3 covers 13 residues. V trimming: 4 bases; J trimming: 6 bases; junction bases outside the gene matches: 6. CDR1 and CDR2 from the germline V gene are SGHDT and YYEEEE. Data came from immunoSEQ multiplex PCR; TCRdb stores just in-frame clones and leaves some out. This repertoire shows about 36,000 clones, over 70% found once; its top ten account for about 1.8%. Sequenced: blood. The clonotype originates from a girl aged 2 to 9 with cystic fibrosis. The chain links TRBV5-6 to TRBJ1-2; 7 positions match TRBD1. In nucleotides, the CDR3 is TGTGCCAGCAGCGTTGGGACAGTCAATGGCTACACCTTC. Translating gives CASSVGTVNGYTF.